One and the same sample provided the 27 T cell receptor beta chains below, sequenced in a study of T cell responses to AZD1222 COVID-19 vaccine. The method was immunoSEQ multiplex PCR; TCRdb's version includes in-frame clones alone and lacks a portion of them. This sample carries 140,000 to 150,000 clones, 75% to 90% of them seen once, and the ten largest clones take approximately 1.5%. Sequencing was performed on peripheral blood, taken on day 0 of AZD1222 vaccination. These receptors were taken from an adult in good health.

This clone was counted between two and nine times. V usage is TRBV5-6 and J usage is TRBJ1-6, with D unclear. CDR1 SGHDT and CDR2 YYEEEE come from the germline V gene. V dropped 0 bases and J dropped 6 bases, with 10 bases sitting between them. This CDR3 comprises 15 residues. CDR3 in amino acids: CASSLGRQPNSPLHF. CDR3 coding DNA: TGTGCCAGCAGCTTGGGGAGGCAGCCTAATTCACCCCTCCACTTT. Combining the CDR3 with reference TRBV5-6 and TRBJ1-6 gives the whole variable domain DAGVTQSPTHLIKTRGQQVTLRCSPKSGHDTVSWYQQALGQGPQFIFQYYEEEERQRGNFPDRFSGHQFPNYSSELNVNALLLGDSALYLCASSLGRQPNSPLHFGNGTRLTVT.

This chain links TRBV7-9 with TRBJ2-7; 7 nucleotides agree with TRBD1. The CDR3 totals 17 residues. V was clipped by 2 bases and J by 2 bases; unmatched bases: 12. Germline CDR1 SEHNR, CDR2 FQNEAQ (reference sequence). CDR3 loop: CASSLPDVGGGPYEQYF. In DNA, the CDR3 is TGTGCCAGCAGCTTACCTGATGTAGGGGGCGGACCCTACGAGCAGTACTTC.

The J gene is TRBJ2-5, the V gene TRBV7-8; a weak D match, TRBD2 (6 bases). Trimming stripped 11 bases from V and 4 bases from J, with 14 bases between. Germline values: CDR1 SGHVS, CDR2 FQNEAQ. The CDR3 runs to 12 residues. DNA for the CDR3: TGTGCCTCCCAGCGGGTAGGAGAGACCCAGTACTTC. Its protein is CASQRVGETQYF.

This chain links TRBV4-1 with TRBJ2-2; 7 bases are shared with TRBD1. Germline V gives CDR1 MGHRA, CDR2 YSYEKL. Unmatched junction bases numbered 8, after V lost 4 bases and J lost 0 bases. This CDR3 has 17 residues. The CDR3 DNA is TGCGCCAGCAGCCCCCGGACAGGTAATCCGAACACCGGGGAGCTGTTTTTT. It yields the protein CASSPRTGNPNTGELFF.

As to this clone: The same CDR3 also results from other DNA sequences found in this sample. The rearrangement uses TRBV5-4 and TRBJ1-3; D perhaps matches TRBD1 (6 bases). Germline V gene sequence: CDR1 SGHNT, CDR2 YYREEE (reference sequence). The V end was cut by 2 bases, the J end by 1 base, with 7 bases between. The CDR3 sequence is 14 residues long. The CDR3 nucleotides are TGTGCCAGCAGCTTACAGGGTTCTGGAAACACCATATATTTT. Translation gives CASSLQGSGNTIYF.

This clone was seen once. The CDR3 loop reads CASSQELGTTSPLHF. CDR3 nucleotides: TGTGCCAGCAGCCAAGAGCTGGGGACAACTTCACCCCTCCACTTT. The chain recombines TRBV4-2 with TRBJ1-6; D perhaps matches TRBD1 (6 bases). The CDR3 is 15 residues long. Trimming stripped 0 bases from V and 9 bases from J, with 12 bases between. The V gene's germline CDR1 is LGHNA and CDR2 YNFKEQ.

This clone was detected once. The chain carries TRBV3-1 (or the pseudogene TRBV3-2) and TRBJ2-3; weak D call: TRBD2 (5 bases). The CDR3 covers 13 residues. Trimming took 3 bases from V and 7 from J, leaving 11 bases between them. Germline-derived CDR1 and CDR2 are LGHDT and YNNKEL (reference sequence). This chain's CDR3 is CASSHGLLNTQYF. CDR3 coding DNA: TGTGCCAGCAGCCACGGACTGCTAAATACGCAGTATTTT.

The rearrangement links TRBV19 to TRBJ1-2; D not certain. V was trimmed by 3 bases and J by 2 bases, leaving 1 base between them. CDR3 length: 11 amino acids. CDR1 is LNHDA, CDR2 SQIVND, per germline (reference sequence). CDR3 sequence reads: CASSINYGYTF. The CDR3 DNA reads as TGTGCCAGTAGTATCAACTATGGCTACACCTTC.

CDR3 sequence: CASRLGLAGAVGADTQYF. CDR3 bases: TGTGCCAGCAGGCTGGGACTAGCGGGAGCGGTTGGTGCAGATACGCAGTATTTT. The chain joins TRBV2 to TRBJ2-3; 14 bases match TRBD2. The germline CDR1 and CDR2 sequences are SNHLY and FYNNEI. The junction had 12 bases not matched to a gene; V was cut back by 6 bases and J by 4 bases. This CDR3 region has 18 residues.

CDR3 loop: CASSSEVGGSNRYGYTF. The DNA for the CDR3 is TGTGCCAGCAGCTCCGAGGTGGGGGGCTCAAATCGGTATGGCTACACCTTC. The chain employs TRBV7-3 and TRBJ1-2, with D possibly matching TRBD1 (6 bases). Trimming cost V 4 bases and J 5 bases, with 23 bases left between them. CDR3 length: 17 amino acids. Germline-derived CDR1 and CDR2 are SGHTA and FQGTGA.

The table lists this clone with a few counts. The chain employs TRBV18 and TRBJ2-7, with 11 bases identical to TRBD2. The ends lost 6 bases at V and 3 bases at J; junction bases unmatched: 4. CDR3 size: 14 residues. Germline V lookup: CDR1 KGHSH, CDR2 LQKENI. For the CDR3, the DNA is TGTGCCAGCTCCTCACTAGCGGGAGACTACGAGCAGTACTTC. It codes for CASSSLAGDYEQYF.

This CDR3 is CASSYSGMPIEQYF. The CDR3 nucleotides read TGTGCCAGCAGTTACTCGGGAATGCCTATCGAGCAGTACTTC. The chain links TRBV6-5 to TRBJ2-7; no clear D gene. V was cut by 0 bases and J by 6 bases, with 12 bases left in between. Germline V gene data show CDR1 as MNHEY and CDR2 as SVGAGI. The CDR3 loop spans 14 amino acids.

The chain uses TRBV30 and TRBJ1-4, with D possibly TRBD1 on 6 matching bases. Trimming removed 2 bases at V and 8 bases at J, with 18 bases between. The CDR3 is 15 amino acids. Germline assignment: CDR1 GTSNPN and CDR2 SVGIG (reference sequence). CDR3 coding DNA: TGTGCCTGGAGTTTGTCGGGGGCGACGGTAGAAAAACTGTTTTTT. Residues: CAWSLSGATVEKLFF.

In nucleotides, the CDR3 is TGTGCCAGCAGCTTAGGGGCCAGGGGGGGAAACACCATATATTTT. Amino acids: CASSLGARGGNTIYF. This sequence joins TRBV7-8 and TRBJ1-3; 7 positions agree with TRBD1. The CDR3 runs 15 residues. CDR1 is SGHVS and CDR2 is FQNEAQ in the germline V gene. The ends lost 1 base at V and 4 bases at J; junction bases unmatched: 4.

The chain carries TRBV7-8 and TRBJ1-5; TRBD1 matches at 8 bases. Looked up from germline, CDR1 is SGHVS and CDR2 is FQNEAQ. The length of the CDR3 is 15 residues. Trimming at V came to 5 bases and at J to 6 bases, leaving 9 bases not matched to a gene. Written as DNA, the CDR3 is TGTGCCAGCAGCCGAGACAGGGGTTTGACTCAGCCCCAGCATTTT. It translates to CASSRDRGLTQPQHF.

The rearrangement links TRBV12-5 to TRBJ1-2; D is unresolved. Germline CDR1 is LGHNT and CDR2 is FRNRAP. CDR3 size: 12 residues. V was cut by 7 bases and J by 10 bases, with 16 bases left in between. The CDR3 DNA follows: TGTGCTAGTGCCCTTTCGATTGGGTCCTACACCTTC. It yields the protein CASALSIGSYTF.

The rearrangement joins TRBV25-1 to TRBJ1-1; weak D call: TRBD1 (6 bases). The germline gives CDR1 MGHDK, CDR2 SYGVNS. There are 15 residues in the CDR3. The V gene lost 0 bases and the J gene lost 2 bases, with 10 bases spanning the gap. The CDR3 region has the DNA TGTGCCAGCAGTGAATATTCCGGGACAAACACTGAAGCTTTCTTT. Protein product: CASSEYSGTNTEAFF.

The chain is built from TRBV5-5 and TRBJ1-1, with 7 bases aligning to TRBD1. V gave up 5 bases and J gave up 4 bases; unmatched junction bases: 11. This CDR3 spans 15 amino acids. CDR1 and CDR2 (germline): SGHKS, YYEKEE (reference sequence). This CDR3 is CASRSGGRYITEAFF. CDR3 bases: TGTGCCAGCAGATCAGGGGGGAGGTATATCACTGAAGCTTTCTTT. Drawing the rest from reference TRBV5-5 and TRBJ1-1, the complete variable domain is DAGVTQSPTHLIKTRGQQVTLRCSPISGHKSVSWYQQVLGQGPQFIFQYYEKEERGRGNFPDRFSARQFPNYSSELNVNALLLGDSALYLCASRSGGRYITEAFFGQGTRLTVV.

This chain uses TRBV4-1 with TRBJ1-2; D gene ambiguous. The CDR3 contains 18 residues. Germline V gene sequence: CDR1 MGHRA, CDR2 YSYEKL. Trimming removed 1 base from V and 3 bases from J, with 21 bases in between. CDR3 in DNA: TGCGCCAGCAGCCAAGTCGTAATTTTGCCAGCCGTCGACTATGGCTACACCTTC. Its protein product is CASSQVVILPAVDYGYTF.

V gene TRBV3-1 (or the pseudogene TRBV3-2) combines with J gene TRBJ1-2, with TRBD1 matching 9 bases. The CDR3 runs to 17 residues. The germline CDR1 and CDR2 sequences are LGHDT and YNNKEL (reference sequence). The V and J ends lost 1 base and 7 bases, in that order; junction bases with no gene match: 13. The CDR3 loop reads CASSQAHKRDRDFGYTF. DNA for the CDR3: TGTGCCAGCAGCCAAGCCCACAAACGGGACAGGGATTTTGGCTACACCTTC.

The chain is built from TRBV5-6 and TRBJ2-4; unclear D gene. Germline CDR1 is SGHDT and CDR2 is YYEEEE. The length of the CDR3 is 14 residues. Trimming removed 0 bases from V and 2 bases from J, with 6 bases in between. The CDR3 here is CASSLGGSKNIQYF. The CDR3 region has the DNA TGTGCCAGCAGCTTGGGGGGTTCCAAAAACATTCAGTACTTC.

The chain employs TRBV19 and TRBJ2-3, with D possibly being TRBD2 (6 bases). Germline loops: CDR1 LNHDA, CDR2 SQIVND (reference sequence). The CDR3 is 16 amino acids. The V gene lost 5 bases and the J gene lost 3 bases, with 18 bases spanning the gap. The CDR3 sequence: CASSSRGGEETDTQYF. The CDR3 coding sequence is TGTGCCAGTAGTTCCCGAGGAGGGGAAGAAACAGATACGCAGTATTTT. Full variable domain (missing parts from reference TRBV19 and TRBJ2-3): DGGITQSPKYLFRKEGQNVTLSCEQNLNHDAMYWYRQDPGQGLRLIYYSQIVNDFQKGDIAEGYSVSREKKESFPLTVTSAQKNPTAFYLCASSSRGGEETDTQYFGPGTRLTVL.

The chain couples TRBV2 to TRBJ2-4; D is undetermined. Trimming stripped 2 bases from V and 0 bases from J, with 11 bases between. The CDR3 is made up of 16 amino acids. Germline lookup yields CDR1 SNHLY and CDR2 FYNNEI. CDR3 residues: CASSERGSLAKNIQYF. The CDR3 nucleotides read TGTGCCAGCAGTGAAAGAGGATCACTAGCCAAAAACATTCAGTACTTC.

This sequence joins TRBV5-4 and TRBJ2-5, with TRBD2 matching over 12 bases. CDR3 length equals 17 residues. Germline V gene data show CDR1 as SGHNT and CDR2 as YYREEE (reference sequence). The ends lost 2 bases at V and 4 bases at J; junction bases unmatched: 9. For the CDR3, the DNA is TGTGCCAGCAGCTTTCTAGCGGGGGGGCCGGGGAGAGAGACCCAGTACTTC. The encoded protein is CASSFLAGGPGRETQYF.

This clone has only one observation. The V gene is TRBV5-8, the J gene TRBJ2-2; 8 positions agree with TRBD2. The V gene's germline CDR1 is SGHTS and CDR2 YDEGEE. J gave up 5 bases and V 4 bases, and 13 bases lay outside the gene matches. CDR3 length: 17 amino acids. In DNA form, the CDR3 reads TGTGCCAGCAGCCATTTGGACGGGAGGGCCTCTACCGGGGAGCTGTTTTTT. Protein: CASSHLDGRASTGELFF.

The rearrangement uses TRBV29-1 and TRBJ2-4; 13 bases are shared with TRBD2. V trimming: 4 bases; J trimming: 4 bases; junction bases outside the gene matches: 7. This CDR3 comprises 16 residues. Germline V gene data show CDR1 as SQVTM and CDR2 as ANQGSEA. The CDR3 sequence: CSVVVRGLAGKNIQYF. The CDR3 DNA sequence: TGCAGCGTTGTTGTCCGGGGACTAGCGGGGAAAAACATTCAGTACTTC.

This clone has just one count. The genes are TRBV2 and TRBJ2-2; 7 bases are shared with TRBD2. Germline V gene data show CDR1 as SNHLY and CDR2 as FYNNEI. The CDR3 extends over 15 amino acids. V gave up 6 bases and J gave up 4 bases; unmatched junction bases: 8. This chain's CDR3 is CASRLSGVLTGELFF. CDR3 DNA: TGTGCCAGCAGGCTCAGCGGGGTCCTCACCGGGGAGCTGTTTTTT.